Listed here is a single T cell receptor (beta chain). The junction shows a germline mismatch at one end, possibly a read error. This sample is drawn from a study of CD4 and CD8 cells across lung adenocarcinoma regions. MiXCR, applied by TCRdb to the PCR reads, yields one record per CDR3 protein. The sample has tens of thousands of distinct CDR3 sequences; less than 65% are singletons. The CDR3 consists of 13 residues. Per germline, CDR1 MNHNS and CDR2 SASEGT. Localized lung adenocarcinoma, a non-small cell lung cancer, affected the donors. V gene TRBV6-1 combines with J gene TRBJ2-3, with D perhaps TRBD2 (6 bases). Sequencing input: CD8+ T cells from the center of a lung tumor. This receptor was taken from a female donor with lung adenocarcinoma. The CD4 and CD8 labels of this study may be unreliable. CDR3 nucleotide sequence: TGTGCCAGGGGGCTTAGCGGCACAGACACGCAGTACTTT. This encodes CARGLSGTDTQYF.